This entry lists 28 T cell receptor beta chains sequenced from one sample in a study of T cells in Graves' hyperthyroidism and ophthalmopathy. Amplification of TCR beta CDR3 regions was performed using RNA transcripts as template. TCR CDR3 underwent first-round RT-PCR with the HTBI primer set. TCRdb passed the multiplex PCR reads through MiXCR, listing each CDR3 protein once. Of about 590,000 distinct CDR3 sequences in the sample, about 15% were seen once. What was sequenced was blood. Receptors were obtained from a woman aged 25 to 45 with Graves' hyperthyroidism.

The genes are TRBV12-3 or TRBV12-4 and TRBJ2-7, with 7 bases lining up with TRBD2. V shed 2 bases and J 2 bases; nucleotides not matched to a gene: 12. This CDR3 is built from 17 residues. Here the CDR3 DNA reads TGTGCCAGCAGTTTAAGGTTAGAAAGGACTAGTCCCTACGAGCAGTACTTC. Translation: CASSLRLERTSPYEQYF.

This clonotype was detected a few times. V usage is TRBV18 and J usage is TRBJ2-7; 7 bases line up with TRBD2. The CDR3 consists of 13 residues. Germline trimming cut 3 bases from V and 4 bases from J; bases unmatched to any gene: 3. The V gene's germline CDR1 is KGHSH and CDR2 LQKENI. The CDR3 sequence is CASSPTSEYEQYF. CDR3 in DNA: TGTGCCAGCTCACCCACTAGCGAGTACGAGCAGTACTTC.

The chain joins TRBV2 to TRBJ2-2; unclear D gene. CDR1 and CDR2 from the germline V gene are SNHLY and FYNNEI. The CDR3 sequence is 11 residues long. The V end lost 8 bases, the J end lost 5 bases, and 6 bases lay between the germline ends. The CDR3: CASGWTGELFF. In nucleotides, the CDR3 is TGTGCCAGCGGGTGGACCGGGGAGCTGTTTTTT.

J is TRBJ1-2 and V is TRBV28, with D maybe TRBD1 (5 bases). CDR3 length: 14 amino acids. Between the trimmed V and J ends, which lost 7 bases and 5 bases, there was a span of 17 bases. From germline, CDR1 is MDHEN and CDR2 SYDVKM. The CDR3 DNA reads TGTGCCAGCAATGCAGGGAGGGGACTTTATGGCTACACCTTC. The encoded protein is CASNAGRGLYGYTF.

This clonotype has at least ten counts. The V and J genes are TRBV12-3 or TRBV12-4 and TRBJ2-4; TRBD1 might be the D (6 bases). The CDR3 length is 15 residues. V lost 5 bases to trimming and J lost 8 bases, with 19 bases between them. DNA for the CDR3: TGTGCCAGCAGTCTTGCCGGGACCAAGGGGGACATTCAGTACTTC. It is translated as CASSLAGTKGDIQYF.

In this sample, this clonotype turned up many times. This chain uses TRBV7-2 with TRBJ2-5; possibly TRBD1 or TRBD2 for D (5 bases each). V was trimmed by 3 bases and J by 5 bases, leaving 13 bases between them. The germline V gene encodes CDR1 SGHTA and CDR2 FQGNSA. The CDR3 is 14 residues long. CDR3 bases: TGTGCCAGCAGCTTTTTTGGGGGTCGGGAGACCCAGTACTTC. Protein sequence: CASSFFGGRETQYF.

This clonotype was recorded at least ten times. The chain uses TRBV7-9 and TRBJ2-1; D is ambiguous. This CDR3 spans 12 amino acids. CDR1 SEHNR and CDR2 FQNEAQ come from the germline V gene (reference sequence). Trimming stripped 0 bases from V and 7 bases from J, with 4 bases between. The CDR3 DNA sequence: TGTGCCAGCAGCTTAGCGTTAAATGAGCAGTTCTTC. It yields the protein CASSLALNEQFF.

This clonotype has ten or more counts. The V call is TRBV4-1, the J call TRBJ2-1, with 11 positions matching TRBD2. CDR1 is MGHRA and CDR2 is YSYEKL in the germline V gene. The CDR3 has 17 residues. The trim removed 2 bases at V and 7 bases at J, leaving 10 bases unmatched. The CDR3 DNA is TGCGCCAGCAGCCAAAAACAATTAGCGGGAGGGCAGAATGAGCAGTTCTTC. Translation gives CASSQKQLAGGQNEQFF.

There are many counts of this clonotype. In nucleotides, the CDR3 is TGCAGTGCTAGAGTTGCAGGGGCCGCTGGAGCCAAAAACATTCAGTACTTC. Amino acids: CSARVAGAAGAKNIQYF. The chain is built from TRBV20-1 and TRBJ2-4, with a tentative D call TRBD1 (6 bases). CDR1 and CDR2 (germline): DFQATT, SNEGSKA (reference sequence). The CDR3 is 17 amino acids. V shed 1 base and J shed 0 bases, with 16 bases lying between them.

This clonotype has a count of ten or more. The V call is TRBV27, the J call TRBJ2-5; the D is unclear. In germline, CDR1 is MNHEY, CDR2 SMNVEV (reference sequence). Trimming pared 2 bases from V and 5 bases from J, leaving 9 bases between. The CDR3 contains 13 residues. The CDR3 loop reads CASSLVPKETQYF. The CDR3 nucleotides are TGTGCCAGCAGTTTAGTCCCCAAGGAGACCCAGTACTTC.

Remarks on this clonotype: A read error may be the cause here, since a much bigger clone is one base away. The DNA for the CDR3 is TGTGCCAGCAGCCTAGACCAGGGGCTCCAGCCCCAGCATTTT. The encoded protein is CASSLDQGLQPQHF. The chain is built from TRBV12-3 or TRBV12-4 and TRBJ1-5; a weak D match, TRBD1 (6 bases). This CDR3 contains 14 residues. The germline V and J ends were trimmed by 6 bases and 7 bases, with 16 bases remaining between them.

Only a few counts were recorded for this clonotype. The genes are TRBV20-1 and TRBJ2-7; a possible D gene is TRBD2 (6 bases). Trimming left V 3 bases short and J 6 bases short, with 15 bases between. CDR1 and CDR2 (germline): DFQATT, SNEGSKA (reference sequence). This CDR3 has 13 amino acids. The chain's CDR3 is CSARKGLGAEQYF. In nucleotides, the CDR3 is TGCAGTGCTAGGAAGGGACTCGGCGCCGAGCAGTACTTC.

The chain has TRBV20-1 and TRBJ1-5; the D gene is possibly TRBD1 (5 bases). V lost 0 bases, J lost 1 base, and 13 bases lay in between. CDR3 length: 16 residues. Germline CDR1 DFQATT, CDR2 SNEGSKA (reference sequence). CDR3 in DNA: TGCAGTGCTAGAGATCTCGCCAGGGTCAGCAATCAGCCCCAGCATTTT. It specifies CSARDLARVSNQPQHF.

This clonotype was recorded a few times. V gene TRBV25-1 combines with J gene TRBJ2-3; weak D call: TRBD2 (6 bases). CDR3 length: 15 amino acids. V was trimmed by 3 bases and J by 1 base, leaving 11 bases between them. Germline CDR1 is MGHDK and CDR2 is SYGVNS. The CDR3 here is CASSDRAGRTDTQYF. The DNA for the CDR3 is TGTGCCAGCAGTGACCGGGCGGGGCGCACAGATACGCAGTATTTT. The full variable domain, with the rest looked up from reference TRBV25-1 and TRBJ2-3, is EADIYQTPRYLVIGTGKKITLECSQTMGHDKMYWYQQDPGMELHLIHYSYGVNSTEKGDLSSESTVSRIRTEHFPLTLESARPSHTSQYLCASSDRAGRTDTQYFGPGTRLTVL.

This clonotype was seen a few times. The chain is built from TRBV20-1 and TRBJ2-7; D gene unclear. The CDR3 spans 12 residues. Between the trimmed V and J ends, which lost 6 bases and 4 bases, there was a span of 13 bases. The germline V gene encodes CDR1 DFQATT and CDR2 SNEGSKA (reference sequence). Here the CDR3 reads CSAQDSPYEQYF. The CDR3 DNA is TGCAGTGCCCAGGATTCCCCTTACGAGCAGTACTTC.

In its sample, this clonotype was seen many times. The chain uses TRBV3-1 and TRBJ2-1; D perhaps matches TRBD1 (5 bases). CDR3 length equals 15 residues. The V gene lost 0 bases and the J gene lost 1 base, with 7 bases spanning the gap. CDR1 and CDR2 from the germline V gene are LGHDT and YNNKEL (reference sequence). The CDR3 loop is CASSQDQGSYNEQFF. CDR3 in DNA: TGTGCCAGCAGCCAAGACCAGGGATCCTACAATGAGCAGTTCTTC.

The genes are TRBV20-1 and TRBJ2-7; no firm D call. The CDR3 is 14 residues long. Per germline, CDR1 DFQATT and CDR2 SNEGSKA (reference sequence). Trimming left V 6 bases short and J 2 bases short, with 17 bases between. The CDR3 region has the DNA TGCAGTGCCAAAAGCCTCATCGGAACCTACGAGCAGTACTTC. It translates to CSAKSLIGTYEQYF.

The chain has TRBV7-2 and TRBJ2-3, with TRBD2 matching over 7 bases. The CDR3 totals 14 residues. V was clipped by 5 bases and J by 6 bases; unmatched bases: 8. Germline CDR1 reads SGHTA; CDR2 reads FQGNSA. CDR3 DNA: TGTGCCAGCAGCAAAAGACTAGCTCGGGATACGCAGTATTTT. Translation: CASSKRLARDTQYF.

This clonotype was counted ten times or more. The chain carries TRBV12-3 or TRBV12-4 and TRBJ1-5; perhaps TRBD1 as D (5 bases). Trimming took 4 bases from V and 1 from J, leaving 20 bases between them. This CDR3 has 18 residues. The CDR3 DNA reads as TGTGCCAGCAGTTCCCACTCACAAACGGGACCCAGCAATCAGCCCCAGCATTTT. Amino acid sequence: CASSSHSQTGPSNQPQHF.

The chain combines TRBV4-3 with TRBJ2-7; the match to TRBD1 covers 10 bases. CDR1 and CDR2 from the germline V gene are LGHNA and YSLEER. The ends lost 2 bases at V and 4 bases at J; junction bases unmatched: 8. The CDR3 sequence is 16 residues long. CDR3 protein: CASSQRWGQGYYEQYF. The CDR3 DNA is TGCGCCAGCAGCCAACGTTGGGGACAGGGGTATTACGAGCAGTACTTC.

There are a few counts of this clonotype. V usage is TRBV18 and J usage is TRBJ2-7, with 8 bases that match TRBD1. V trimming: 2 bases; J trimming: 3 bases; junction bases outside the gene matches: 6. Germline V gene data show CDR1 as KGHSH and CDR2 as LQKENI. This CDR3 is 15 amino acids long. CDR3 sequence (DNA): TGTGCCAGCTCACCAGTGTCAGGGGGCGACTACGAGCAGTACTTC. It is translated as CASSPVSGGDYEQYF.

This clonotype was recorded at least ten times. V is TRBV30 and J is TRBJ1-2, with D possibly matching TRBD1 (5 bases). This CDR3 has 13 residues. Germline values: CDR1 GTSNPN, CDR2 SVGIG (reference sequence). The ends were cut back, 0 bases at V and 7 bases at J, with 12 bases in the middle. The DNA for the CDR3 is TGTGCCTGGAGTGTTAACAGGTCAGGTGGCTACACCTTC. Protein: CAWSVNRSGGYTF.

The chain is built from TRBV7-2 and TRBJ2-5, with D perhaps matching TRBD2 (6 bases). Between the trimmed V and J ends, which lost 0 bases and 7 bases, there was a span of 12 bases. This CDR3 is built from 14 residues. The germline gives CDR1 SGHTA, CDR2 FQGNSA. CDR3 sequence: CASSLAEGSGTQYF. Here the CDR3 DNA reads TGTGCCAGCAGCTTAGCGGAGGGTTCAGGGACCCAGTACTTC.

This clonotype has only a few counts. CDR3 sequence: CASSSLTGGSLSNEQFF. Here the CDR3 DNA reads TGTGCCAGCAGCTCTCTGACGGGAGGAAGTTTGTCGAATGAGCAGTTCTTC. The V and J genes are TRBV11-2 and TRBJ2-1, with TRBD2 matching over 7 bases. The V gene end was trimmed by 4 bases and the J gene end by 7 bases; junction bases not matched to a gene: 16. Germline values: CDR1 SGHAT, CDR2 FQNNGV. The CDR3 has 17 amino acids.

This clonotype came up many times. This sequence joins TRBV28 and TRBJ2-7; D is ambiguous. V gave up 5 bases and J gave up 1 base, with 21 bases separating them. Per the germline V gene, CDR1 is MDHEN and CDR2 is SYDVKM. The CDR3 spans 17 residues. CDR3 coding DNA: TGTGCCAGCAGTCTCCCATTTCGGGTGGCGGAGTCCTACGAGCAGTACTTC. This codes for CASSLPFRVAESYEQYF.

This clonotype has a count of ten or more. This chain uses TRBV14 with TRBJ2-7, with D possibly TRBD1 on 7 matching bases. CDR1 and CDR2 (germline): SGHDN, FVKESK. The CDR3 is 14 amino acids. The V end was cut by 1 base, the J end by 6 bases, with 13 bases between. The CDR3 sequence is CASSQVQGGGEQYF. DNA for the CDR3: TGTGCCAGCAGCCAAGTTCAGGGGGGCGGCGAGCAGTACTTC.

This clonotype has ten or more counts. The rearrangement links TRBV11-3 to TRBJ2-2, with D uncertain. Germline V gives CDR1 SGHNT, CDR2 YENEEA. The germline V and J ends were trimmed by 4 bases and 3 bases, with 12 bases remaining between them. The CDR3 is 15 residues long. CDR3 DNA: TGTGCCAGCAGCTCGTCGGTAGAGGACACCGGGGAGCTGTTTTTT. Its protein is CASSSSVEDTGELFF.

The chain employs TRBV25-1 and TRBJ1-3, with D unclear. The CDR3 has 16 residues. The ends were cut back, 3 bases at V and 2 bases at J, with 14 bases in the middle. CDR1 and CDR2 (germline): MGHDK, SYGVNS. The CDR3, as DNA: TGTGCCAGCAGTGATTTCCGAGGGTTAGCTGGAAACACCATATATTTT. Encoded protein: CASSDFRGLAGNTIYF.